Following are 21 T cell receptor beta chains from one sample sequenced in a study of T cell responses to AZD1222 COVID-19 vaccine (TCRdb year 2021). Reading the label with the study, this specimen's time point is: baseline before first vaccination. The library was obtained by the immunoSEQ multiplex PCR assay. TCRdb provides this immuneACCESS table in a form limited to in-frame rearrangements. Some clones are lacking; in checked studies, under half of them reflect an unresolved V gene, and why the rest are absent is not known. A total of more than 100,000 clones appear in this sample, roughly 90% of them only once. About 3.5% of the sample is held by the ten biggest clonotypes. This specimen consisted of peripheral blood, obtained on day 0 of AZD1222 vaccination. The receptor source for this set is an adult in good health.

The gene calls are TRBV27 and TRBJ1-1; D call uncertain. V was trimmed by 3 bases and J by 3 bases, leaving 8 bases between them. This CDR3 is built from 13 residues. Germline lookup yields CDR1 MNHEY and CDR2 SMNVEV (reference sequence). For the CDR3, the DNA is TGTGCCAGCAGTTTCCCCTTTCACACTGAAGCTTTCTTT. It encodes CASSFPFHTEAFF.

This chain joins TRBV18 and TRBJ2-7; 7 bases map to TRBD2. The CDR3 extends over 14 amino acids. V lost 2 bases and J lost 5; bases outside the gene matches: 6. Germline V gene data show CDR1 as KGHSH and CDR2 as LQKENI. Here the CDR3 reads CASSPETSFNEQYF. CDR3 nucleotide sequence: TGTGCCAGCTCACCAGAGACTAGCTTCAACGAGCAGTACTTC.

The gene calls are TRBV11-2 and TRBJ2-6; no clear D gene. There are 13 residues in the CDR3. Trimming removed 8 bases at V and 2 bases at J, with 7 bases between. Looked up from germline, CDR1 is SGHAT and CDR2 is FQNNGV. The CDR3 region is CASGRPGANVLTF. The CDR3 DNA is TGTGCCAGCGGAAGACCTGGGGCCAACGTCCTGACTTTC.

Points on this clone: Distinct nucleotide sequences in the sample also encode this CDR3. V usage is TRBV9 and J usage is TRBJ1-3, with D hard to call. This CDR3 comprises 13 residues. From germline, CDR1 is SGDLS and CDR2 YYNGEE. Trimming pared 3 bases from V and 2 bases from J, leaving 6 bases between. The CDR3 DNA sequence: TGTGCCAGCAGCGCCCCCGCTGGAAACACCATATATTTT. Translating gives CASSAPAGNTIYF.

The CDR3 sequence: CASSRVTSGDTGELFF. The DNA of the CDR3 is TGTGCCAGCAGCCGCGTGACTAGCGGGGACACCGGGGAGCTGTTTTTT. This chain links TRBV3-1 (or the pseudogene TRBV3-2) with TRBJ2-2; TRBD2 matches at 11 bases. This CDR3 region has 16 residues. V lost 4 bases and J lost 3; bases outside the gene matches: 4. Per the germline V gene, CDR1 is LGHDT and CDR2 is YNNKEL (reference sequence).

This clone was recorded once. V and J are TRBV2 and TRBJ1-1; 8 bases are a match to TRBD1. Trimming cost V 5 bases and J 0 bases; bases outside gene matches: 5. In germline, CDR1 is SNHLY, CDR2 FYNNEI. This CDR3 contains 15 residues. The CDR3 protein is CASSTRQGMNTEAFF. Here the CDR3 DNA reads TGTGCCAGCAGTACTCGACAGGGGATGAACACTGAAGCTTTCTTT.

The chain couples TRBV5-4 to TRBJ2-3; 9 bases align to TRBD1. Germline CDR1 reads SGHNT; CDR2 reads YYREEE (reference sequence). The CDR3 loop spans 15 amino acids. Trimming at V came to 5 bases and at J to 1 base, leaving 5 bases not matched to a gene. CDR3 sequence: CASSRRDRGTDTQYF. The CDR3 DNA follows: TGTGCCAGCAGTCGCCGGGACAGGGGCACAGATACGCAGTATTTT.

The table lists this clone with a count of one. The rearrangement links TRBV29-1 to TRBJ2-7; 11 bases fit TRBD2. Germline V gives CDR1 SQVTM, CDR2 ANQGSEA. V shed 5 bases and J 4 bases; nucleotides not matched to a gene: 7. The CDR3 covers 14 residues. CDR3 region: CSVRETSGVYEQYF. In DNA form, the CDR3 reads TGCAGCGTTAGAGAGACTAGCGGGGTTTACGAGCAGTACTTC.

The rearrangement uses TRBV3-1 (or the pseudogene TRBV3-2) and TRBJ1-1; the match to TRBD1 covers 7 bases. With V trimmed by 4 bases and J by 5 bases, 4 bases remained unmatched. Germline values: CDR1 LGHDT, CDR2 YNNKEL (reference sequence). CDR3 size: 13 residues. As DNA, the CDR3 is TGTGCCAGCAGCCCAGGGGGTCGGACTGAAGCTTTCTTT. It specifies CASSPGGRTEAFF.

For this clone: Different DNA sequences within this sample yield the same CDR3. The rearrangement uses TRBV2 and TRBJ1-2; D remains unclear. Germline CDR1 SNHLY, CDR2 FYNNEI. This CDR3 comprises 12 residues. With 2 bases removed from V and 5 bases from J, the gap between germline ends came to 6 bases. The CDR3 sequence: CASSERSYGYTF. Here the CDR3 DNA reads TGTGCCAGCAGTGAACGGAGTTATGGCTACACCTTC.

The chain links TRBV5-1 to TRBJ1-1; D unclear. The length of the CDR3 is 14 residues. Germline V gene sequence: CDR1 SGHRS, CDR2 YFSETQ. Trimming stripped 5 bases from V and 1 base from J, with 12 bases between. CDR3 loop: CASSQFISNTEAFF. CDR3 nucleotides: TGCGCCAGCAGTCAGTTCATCTCGAACACTGAAGCTTTCTTT.

This sequence joins TRBV28 and TRBJ1-6; D unresolved. Trimming left V 4 bases short and J 14 bases short, with 9 bases between. Germline V lookup: CDR1 MDHEN, CDR2 SYDVKM. CDR3 length: 11 amino acids. CDR3 in DNA: TGTGCCAGCAGTTCCAGGTGGGCCCTCCACTTT. Protein: CASSSRWALHF.

V is TRBV19 and J is TRBJ1-1, with 7 nucleotides matching TRBD1. Germline V CDR1 and CDR2: LNHDA, SQIVND (reference sequence). The CDR3 consists of 15 residues. The V and J ends lost 3 bases and 5 bases, in that order; junction bases with no gene match: 9. This CDR3 is CASSILDRARTEAFF. The CDR3 DNA reads TGTGCCAGTAGTATCCTAGACAGGGCGCGGACTGAAGCTTTCTTT.

The CDR3 reads CASSLRGNEQFF. The CDR3 coding sequence is TGTGCCAGCAGCTTACGCGGGAATGAGCAGTTCTTC. The chain links TRBV7-3 to TRBJ2-1; the D gene is possibly TRBD2 (5 bases). The CDR3 runs 12 residues. Trimming left V 2 bases short and J 7 bases short, with 6 bases between. The germline CDR1 and CDR2 sequences are SGHTA and FQGTGA.

The chain combines TRBV10-3 with TRBJ1-1; D is unclear. V was shortened by 3 bases and J by 2 bases, with 7 bases between the two germline ends. CDR3 length: 13 residues. The germline V gene encodes CDR1 ENHRY and CDR2 SYGVKD. CDR3 bases: TGTGCCATCAGTGAAAAGCGCAACACTGAAGCTTTCTTT. It specifies CAISEKRNTEAFF.

The chain combines TRBV23-1 with TRBJ1-2, with D hard to call. TRBV23-1 qualifies as an ORF whose function is uncertain. V shed 6 bases and J shed 5 bases, with 22 bases lying between them. The CDR3 is made up of 16 amino acids. DNA of the CDR3: TGCGCCAGCAGCCCCATTAGACACCTCCGATTATATGGCTACACCTTC. Amino acids: CASSPIRHLRLYGYTF.

The genes are TRBV5-8 and TRBJ2-3; D perhaps matches TRBD2 (5 bases). V dropped 3 bases and J dropped 1 base, with 15 bases sitting between them. The germline V gene encodes CDR1 SGHTS and CDR2 YDEGEE. The CDR3 spans 16 residues. The CDR3 protein is CASSSAGFSGTDTQYF. CDR3 DNA sequence: TGTGCCAGCAGCTCGGCGGGTTTTAGCGGCACAGATACGCAGTATTTT.

This clone is termed medium-sized. The J gene is TRBJ2-3, the V gene TRBV7-6; unclear D gene. Germline lookup yields CDR1 SGHVS and CDR2 FNYEAQ. The CDR3 loop spans 13 amino acids. V was cut by 3 bases and J by 2 bases, with 6 bases left in between. As DNA, the CDR3 is TGTGCCAGCAGCTTCATGCCCACAGATACGCAGTATTTT. Translation gives CASSFMPTDTQYF.

The chain joins TRBV19 to TRBJ2-3; TRBD2 might be the D (7 bases). The CDR3 contains 15 residues. CDR1 and CDR2 from the germline V gene are LNHDA and SQIVND (reference sequence). The V end was cut by 4 bases, the J end by 1 base, with 12 bases between. As DNA, the CDR3 is TGTGCCAGTAGTAGGGGGGGCTACGGCACAGATACGCAGTATTTT. The encoded protein is CASSRGGYGTDTQYF.

The chain joins TRBV5-5 to TRBJ2-5; D unclear. This CDR3 comprises 15 residues. Trimming took 1 base from V and 5 from J, leaving 15 bases between them. CDR1 SGHKS and CDR2 YYEKEE come from the germline V gene (reference sequence). The CDR3 region has the DNA TGTGCCAGCAGCTTGAGCTCTGTAGCCGCCGAGACCCAGTACTTC. This gives the protein CASSLSSVAAETQYF.

This clone was observed a single time. This sequence joins TRBV6-6 and TRBJ2-3, with D perhaps TRBD1 (6 bases). The CDR3 totals 13 residues. V dropped 7 bases and J dropped 7 bases, with 15 bases sitting between them. The germline V gene encodes CDR1 MNHNY and CDR2 SVGAGI (reference sequence). The CDR3 reads CASKDRTPYTQYF. The CDR3, as DNA: TGTGCCAGCAAGGACAGAACGCCCTATACGCAGTATTTT.